This T cell receptor beta chain was found in a study of cytomegalovirus exposure and HLA in healthy donors. Notes on this clone: Its target is not known.

The method was immunoSEQ multiplex PCR; TCRdb's version includes in-frame clones alone and lacks a portion of them. The table has around 150,000 clones, just over 85% seen once. General study results and limits: 150 or so TCR beta chains were listed as cytomegalovirus-associated.

The receptor was isolated from a woman under 30 in good health and CMV-seropositive. The sequenced sample was PBMCs.

CDR3 amino acids: CASSIRDREWTEAFF. The CDR3 bases are TGTGCCAGTAGTATTAGGGACAGGGAGTGGACTGAAGCTTTCTTT. This rearrangement joins TRBV19 to TRBJ1-1; 9 bases are shared with TRBD1. The CDR3 totals 15 residues. With 3 bases clipped from V and 5 bases from J, the junction kept 7 bases outside the gene matches. The germline V gene has CDR1 LNHDA and CDR2 SQIVND (reference sequence).